The text below deals with one T cell receptor beta chain. The antigen is unknown. The junction shows a germline mismatch at one end, possibly a read error. This record comes from a study of T cell clonotyping in hematopoietic cell transplantation. Study conclusions and caveats: Graft donor and pretransplant recipient Inverse Simpson Index values predicted broader posttransplant TCR diversity. At the given depth, recipient repertoires were over 95% de novo clonotypes. Pathologically expanded recipient clonotypes increased progressively from day 30 to day 180 as diversity fell.

CDR3 length: 12 amino acids. CDR1 LNHDA and CDR2 SQIVND come from the germline V gene (reference sequence). Produced via immunoSEQ multiplex PCR; TCRdb's table is partial and in-frame only. This sample has about 27,000 clones, with almost 96% found just once. This clonotype was obtained from a man aged 45-60 years in good health. Some clones in this sample may be carry-over from other donors' samples. The sequenced sample was peripheral blood mononuclear cells. The chain has TRBV19 and TRBJ1-2; 7 bases match TRBD1. The CDR3 DNA reads as TGTGCCAGTACCGACTGGGGCGGGACAGCTTTCTTC. Translated: CASTDWGGTAFF. The entire variable domain, with the rest obtained from reference TRBV19 and TRBJ1-2, is as follows: DGGITQSPKYLFRKEGQNVTLSCEQNLNHDAMYWYRQDPGQGLRLIYYSQIVNDFQKGDIAEGYSVSREKKESFPLTVTSAQKNPTAFYLCASTDWGGTAFFGSGTRLTVV.